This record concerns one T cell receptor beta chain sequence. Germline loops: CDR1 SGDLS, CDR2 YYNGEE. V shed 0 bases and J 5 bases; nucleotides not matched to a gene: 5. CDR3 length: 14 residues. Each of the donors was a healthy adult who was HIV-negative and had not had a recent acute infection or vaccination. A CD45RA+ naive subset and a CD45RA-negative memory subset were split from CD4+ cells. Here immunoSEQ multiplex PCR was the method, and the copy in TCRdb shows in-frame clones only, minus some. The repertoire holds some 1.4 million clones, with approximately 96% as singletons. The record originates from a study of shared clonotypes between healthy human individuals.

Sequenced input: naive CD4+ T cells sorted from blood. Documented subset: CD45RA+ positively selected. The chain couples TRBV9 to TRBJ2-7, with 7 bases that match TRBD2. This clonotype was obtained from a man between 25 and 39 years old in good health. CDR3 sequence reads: CASSVGVAGDEQYF. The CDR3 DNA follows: TGTGCCAGCAGCGTAGGGGTTGCGGGGGACGAGCAGTACTTC. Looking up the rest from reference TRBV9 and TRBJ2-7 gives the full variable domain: DSGVTQTPKHLITATGQRVTLRCSPRSGDLSVYWYQQSLDQGLQFLIQYYNGEERAKGNILERFSAQQFPDLHSELNLSSLELGDSALYFCASSVGVAGDEQYFGPGTRLTVT.